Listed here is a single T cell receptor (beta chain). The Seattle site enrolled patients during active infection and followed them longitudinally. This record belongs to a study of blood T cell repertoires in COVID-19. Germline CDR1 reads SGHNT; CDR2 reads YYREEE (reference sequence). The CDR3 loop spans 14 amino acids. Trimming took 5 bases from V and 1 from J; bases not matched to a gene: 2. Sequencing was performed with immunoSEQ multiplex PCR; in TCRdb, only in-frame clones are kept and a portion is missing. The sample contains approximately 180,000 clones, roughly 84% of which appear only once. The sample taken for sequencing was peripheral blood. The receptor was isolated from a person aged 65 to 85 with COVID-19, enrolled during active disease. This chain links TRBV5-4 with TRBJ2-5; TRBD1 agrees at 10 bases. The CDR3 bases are TGTGCCAGCAGTAGGACAGGGGGCCAAGAGACCCAGTACTTC. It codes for CASSRTGGQETQYF.